The subject of this entry is one T cell receptor beta chain. Its antigen is not known. The V and J ends lost 1 base and 4 bases respectively, with 16 bases between them. The CDR3 sequence is 16 residues long. CDR1 and CDR2 from the germline V gene are LNHDA and SQIVND (reference sequence). TCRdb called the 5' RACE reads again in MiXCR, with one record for every CDR3 protein. The repertoire holds around 1.7 million distinct CDR3 sequences, around 33% seen once, with about 0.27% in the top ten. No donor was unhealthy or non-Caucasian. The sample belongs to a study of identical twins. General study points: Instead of following the same donors, the conclusions were based on cross-sectional statistical analysis. Fewer insertions marked abundant cord blood beta clonotypes; young adult naive trended weakly, memory not at all. Monozygotic twin pairs showed more out-of-frame TCR alpha sharing than models estimated.

Sequencing was carried out using cord blood. The TCR was taken from a newborn girl in good health. The V and J genes are TRBV19 and TRBJ2-5; D is possibly TRBD2 (5 bases). The CDR3 is CASSIAGRLAAETQYF. DNA for the CDR3: TGTGCCAGTAGTATAGCCGGGCGGCTAGCCGCAGAGACCCAGTACTTC.